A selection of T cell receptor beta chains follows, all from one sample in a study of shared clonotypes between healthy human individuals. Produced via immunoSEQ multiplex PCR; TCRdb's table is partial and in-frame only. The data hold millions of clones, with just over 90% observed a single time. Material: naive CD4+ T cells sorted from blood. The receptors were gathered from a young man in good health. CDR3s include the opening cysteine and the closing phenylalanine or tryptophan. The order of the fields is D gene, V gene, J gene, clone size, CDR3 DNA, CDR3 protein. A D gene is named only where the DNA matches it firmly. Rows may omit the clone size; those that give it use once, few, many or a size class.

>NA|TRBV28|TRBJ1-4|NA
TGTGCCAGCAGCCGGGACAATGAAAAACTGTTTTTT
CASSRDNEKLFF
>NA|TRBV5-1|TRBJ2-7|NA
TGCGCCAGCAGCGGTTCCTACGAGCAGTACTTC
CASSGSYEQYF
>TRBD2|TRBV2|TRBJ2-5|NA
TGTGCCAGCAGTGGATATAGCGGGGGCCTCCAAGAGACCCAGTACTTC
CASSGYSGGLQETQYF
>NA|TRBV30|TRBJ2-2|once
TGTGCCTGGAGTGCTCGGGTGACCGGGGAGCTGTTTTTT
CAWSARVTGELFF
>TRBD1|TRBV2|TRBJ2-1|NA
TGTGCCTCCAGTGTGGGGACAGAGTACAATGAGCAGTTCTTC
CASSVGTEYNEQFF
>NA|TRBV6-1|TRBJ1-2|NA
TGTGCCAGCAGTGTGGGGGGCACCGCGCCCTTGAGGTACACCTTC
CASSVGGTAPLRYTF
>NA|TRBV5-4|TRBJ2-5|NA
TGTGCCAGCAGCTTGGTTCCGGCGGGCGAGACCCAGTACTTC
CASSLVPAGETQYF
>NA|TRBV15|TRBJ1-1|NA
TGTGCCACCGAGTCGCGACAGAAGATGAACACTGAAGCTTTCTTT
CATESRQKMNTEAFF
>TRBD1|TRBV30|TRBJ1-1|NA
TGTGCCTGGGGACAGGGGGCGAGAACTGAAGCTTTCTTT
CAWGQGARTEAFF
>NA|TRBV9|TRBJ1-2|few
TGTGCCAGCAGCCCCGGGGACCGACCCTATGGCTACACCTTC
CASSPGDRPYGYTF
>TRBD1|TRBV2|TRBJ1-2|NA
TGTGCCAGCAGTTACAGGGGGGTAGGGGGCTACACCTTC
CASSYRGVGGYTF
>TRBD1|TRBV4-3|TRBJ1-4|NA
TGCGCCAGCAGCCAAGAAGAACAGGGGAGGGGAAAACTGTTTTTT
CASSQEEQGRGKLFF
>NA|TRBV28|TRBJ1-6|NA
TGTGCCAGCCTCCGCCCGGGTTCACCCCTCCACTTT
CASLRPGSPLHF
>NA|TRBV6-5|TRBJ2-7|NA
TGTGCCAGCAGGCCGAGCGCAGGGCCACTCTACGAGCAGTACTTC
CASRPSAGPLYEQYF
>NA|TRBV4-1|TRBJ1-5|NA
TGCGCCAGCAGCCACCCCGCAGGGGCCCTTCGAGATCAGCCCCAGCATTTT
CASSHPAGALRDQPQHF
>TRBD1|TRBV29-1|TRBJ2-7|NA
TGCAGCGTTCGGACAGGGACGCTGTCCTACGAGCAGTACTTC
CSVRTGTLSYEQYF
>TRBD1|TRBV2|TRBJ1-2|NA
TGTGCCAGCGAGAGGACAGGGACTAACTATGGCTACACCTTC
CASERTGTNYGYTF
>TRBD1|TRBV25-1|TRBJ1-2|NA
TGTGCCAGCAGTTCCGGACAGGACTATGGCTACACCTTC
CASSSGQDYGYTF
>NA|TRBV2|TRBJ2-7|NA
TGTGCCAGCAGTGAAACTCCTGGGTACGAGCAGTACTTC
CASSETPGYEQYF
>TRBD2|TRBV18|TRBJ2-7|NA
TGTGCCAGCTCAACTCTTGGACTAGCGGGAGACAGCTCCTACGAGCAGTACTTC
CASSTLGLAGDSSYEQYF
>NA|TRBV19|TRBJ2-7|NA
TGTGCCAGTAGTATAGATACATCTACCTACGAGCAGTACTTC
CASSIDTSTYEQYF
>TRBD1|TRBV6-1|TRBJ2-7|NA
TGTGCCAGCAGTGAAGGGGGACAGGGTGTCTACGAGCAGTACTTC
CASSEGGQGVYEQYF
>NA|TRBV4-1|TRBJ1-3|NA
TGCGCCAGCAGCCGTATTACAGGAAACTCTGGAAACACCATATATTTT
CASSRITGNSGNTIYF
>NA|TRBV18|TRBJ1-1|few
TGTGCCAGCACCGGCTCCGGGAACACTGAAGCTTTCTTT
CASTGSGNTEAFF
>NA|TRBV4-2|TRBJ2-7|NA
TGTGCCAGCAGCCAAGATGGGGAGTCAATTGCGGTTGGGAGAGAGCAGTACTTC
CASSQDGESIAVGREQYF
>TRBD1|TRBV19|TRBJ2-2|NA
TGTGCCAGTAGTGAAGGGGGCTTGTCCGGGGAGCTGTTTTTT
CASSEGGLSGELFF
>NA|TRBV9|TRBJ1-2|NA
TGTGCCAGCAGCCTACAGGGTTTAGGTGTGGGCTATGGCTACACCTTC
CASSLQGLGVGYGYTF
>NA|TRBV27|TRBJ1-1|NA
TGTGCCAGCAGTCCTCCATGGGACCTGGGGACTGAAGCTTTCTTT
CASSPPWDLGTEAFF
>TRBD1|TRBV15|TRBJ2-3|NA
TGTGCCACCAGCGAACAGGGGGCGGATTCAGATACGCAGTATTTT
CATSEQGADSDTQYF
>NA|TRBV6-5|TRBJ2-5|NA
TGTGCCAGCAGTTACGACACCGCGACTGACTCAGAGACCCAGTACTTC
CASSYDTATDSETQYF
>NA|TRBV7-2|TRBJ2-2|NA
TGTGCCAGCACCCTAGTTGGGGGCAGCATTAACACCGGGGAGCTGTTTTTT
CASTLVGGSINTGELFF
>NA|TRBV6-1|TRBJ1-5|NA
TGTGCCAGCAGTGCCCAACAGGTAGGGGAGCCCCAGCATTTT
CASSAQQVGEPQHF
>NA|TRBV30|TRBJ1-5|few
TGTGCCTGGAGCCCACCAGGGAGTTCTCGCAATCAGCCCCAGCATTTT
CAWSPPGSSRNQPQHF
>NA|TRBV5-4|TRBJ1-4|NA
TGTGCCAGCAGCTTCGGACAGTATAATGAAAAACTGTTTTTT
CASSFGQYNEKLFF
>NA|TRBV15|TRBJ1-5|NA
TGTGCCACCAGCAGAGGGACGTATAATCAGCCCCAGCATTTT
CATSRGTYNQPQHF
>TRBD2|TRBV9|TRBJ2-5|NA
TGTGCCAGCAGCGCCGGGACTAGCGGGGGCCAAGAGACCCAGTACTTC
CASSAGTSGGQETQYF
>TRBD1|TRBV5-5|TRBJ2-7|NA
TGTGCCAGCAGGCCCGGGACAGGGGGCCCCCACGAGCAGTACTTC
CASRPGTGGPHEQYF
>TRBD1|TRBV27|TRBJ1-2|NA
TGTGCCAGCTCTCCTCGGGACAGGGGAGGCTACACCTTC
CASSPRDRGGYTF
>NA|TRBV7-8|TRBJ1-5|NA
TGTGCCAGCAGCAGACCGGGACCGACGAATCAGCCCCAGCATTTT
CASSRPGPTNQPQHF
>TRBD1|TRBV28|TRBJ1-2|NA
TGTGCCAGCAGTTTGTTGCCGGGACAGGGGAACGGGGGCTACACCTTC
CASSLLPGQGNGGYTF
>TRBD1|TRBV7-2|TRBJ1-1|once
TGTGCCAGCAGAAACCGGTGGGACAGGGAAGCTTTCTTT
CASRNRWDREAFF
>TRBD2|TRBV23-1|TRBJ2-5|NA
TGCGCCAGCAGTCACTGGACTAGCGGGACCGAAGAGACCCAGTACTTC
CASSHWTSGTEETQYF
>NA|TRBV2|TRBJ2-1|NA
TGTGCCAGCAGTGTCTGGCACAATGAGCAGTTCTTC
CASSVWHNEQFF
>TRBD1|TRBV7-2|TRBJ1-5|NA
TGTGCCAGCAGCAGATCGGACAGGGTAGAGCCCCAGCATTTT
CASSRSDRVEPQHF
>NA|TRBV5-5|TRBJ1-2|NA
TGTGCCAGCAGCATGGACAAGGGGGATTATGGCTACACCTTC
CASSMDKGDYGYTF
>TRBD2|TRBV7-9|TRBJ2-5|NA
TGTGCCAGCAGTCCCGGGACTAGCGGGACCCGCGAGACCCAGTACTTC
CASSPGTSGTRETQYF
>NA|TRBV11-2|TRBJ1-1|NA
TGTGCCAGCAGCCTAGAGTTGGGGACAAACACTGAAGCTTTCTTT
CASSLELGTNTEAFF
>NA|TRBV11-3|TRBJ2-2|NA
TGTGCCAGCAGCTTAGGTCAGAACACCGGGGAGCTGTTTTTT
CASSLGQNTGELFF
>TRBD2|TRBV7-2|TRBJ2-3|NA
TGTGCCAGCAGCTGGGGACTAGCGGTTGGCACAGATACGCAGTATTTT
CASSWGLAVGTDTQYF
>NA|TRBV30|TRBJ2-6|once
TGTGCCTGGAGAAATGCTGGGGCCAACGTCCTGACTTTC
CAWRNAGANVLTF
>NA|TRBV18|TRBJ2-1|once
TGTGCCAGCTCAGGTACAGGTGACAATGAGCAGTTCTTC
CASSGTGDNEQFF
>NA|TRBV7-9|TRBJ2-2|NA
TGTGCCAGCAGCCTCACGGGGACCCTCACCGGGGAGCTGTTTTTT
CASSLTGTLTGELFF
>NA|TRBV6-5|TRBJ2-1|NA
TGTGCCAGCAGTTACTCGAGTAGCAACAATGAGCAGTTCTTC
CASSYSSSNNEQFF